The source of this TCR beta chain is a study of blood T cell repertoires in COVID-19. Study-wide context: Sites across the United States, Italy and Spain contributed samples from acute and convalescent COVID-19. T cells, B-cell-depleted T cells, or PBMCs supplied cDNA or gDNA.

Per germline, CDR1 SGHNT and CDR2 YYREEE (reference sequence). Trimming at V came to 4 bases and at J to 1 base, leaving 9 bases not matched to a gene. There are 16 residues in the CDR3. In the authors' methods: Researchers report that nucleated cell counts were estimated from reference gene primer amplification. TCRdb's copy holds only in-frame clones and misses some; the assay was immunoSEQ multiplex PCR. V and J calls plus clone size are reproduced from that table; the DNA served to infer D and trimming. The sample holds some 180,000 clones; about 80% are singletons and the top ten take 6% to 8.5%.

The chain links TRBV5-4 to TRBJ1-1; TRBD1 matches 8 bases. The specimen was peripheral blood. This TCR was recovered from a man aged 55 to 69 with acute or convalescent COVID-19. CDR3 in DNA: TGTGCCAGCAGCAAGAGCTATGGGACAGGGAACACTGAAGCTTTCTTT. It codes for CASSKSYGTGNTEAFF.